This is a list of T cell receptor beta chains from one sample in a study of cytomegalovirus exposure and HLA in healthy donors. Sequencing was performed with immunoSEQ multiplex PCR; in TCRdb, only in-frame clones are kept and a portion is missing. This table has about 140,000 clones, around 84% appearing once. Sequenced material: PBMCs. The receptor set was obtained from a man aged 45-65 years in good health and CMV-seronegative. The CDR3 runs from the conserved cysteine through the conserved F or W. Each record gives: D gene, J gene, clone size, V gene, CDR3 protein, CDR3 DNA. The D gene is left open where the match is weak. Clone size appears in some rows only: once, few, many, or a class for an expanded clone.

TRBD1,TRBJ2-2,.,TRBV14,CASSLRTGNTGELFF,TGTGCCAGCAGCCTTCGGACAGGGAACACCGGGGAGCTGTTTTTT
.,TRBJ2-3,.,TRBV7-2,CASSPRSGDTQYF,TGTGCCAGCAGCCCCAGGAGCGGCGATACGCAGTATTTT
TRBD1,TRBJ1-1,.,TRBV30,CAWSRDGDRTEAFF,TGTGCCTGGAGTCGAGACGGGGACAGAACTGAAGCTTTCTTT
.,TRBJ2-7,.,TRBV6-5,CASSRRLGARYEQYF,TGTGCCAGCAGTCGACGACTGGGGGCGCGCTACGAGCAGTACTTC
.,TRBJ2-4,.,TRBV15,CATGRGGQVLIQYF,TGTGCCACCGGCAGGGGTGGGCAGGTCCTTATTCAGTACTTC
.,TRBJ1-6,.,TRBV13,CASSLSGSPLHF,TGTGCCAGCTCTCTTAGCGGTTCACCCCTCCACTTT
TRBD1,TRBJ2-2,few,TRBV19,CASSIDPDRGFTGELFF,TGTGCCAGTAGTATAGATCCCGACAGGGGCTTTACCGGGGAGCTGTTTTTT
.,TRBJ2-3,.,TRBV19,CASSRTSGGTDTQYF,TGTGCCAGTAGTAGAACATCCGGGGGCACAGATACGCAGTATTTT
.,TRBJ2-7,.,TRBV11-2,CASSFREYRQYF,TGTGCCAGCAGCTTTCGAGAATACCGGCAGTACTTC
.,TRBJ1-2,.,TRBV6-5,CASSPAGDGYTF,TGTGCCAGCAGCCCCGCCGGGGATGGCTACACCTTC
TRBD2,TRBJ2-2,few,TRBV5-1,CASRPTSGNTGELFF,TGCGCCAGCAGACCTACTAGCGGGAACACCGGGGAGCTGTTTTTT
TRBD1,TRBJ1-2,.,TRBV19,CASSEGAEMSGYTF,TGTGCCAGTTCCGAGGGGGCAGAAATGAGTGGCTACACCTTC
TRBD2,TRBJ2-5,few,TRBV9,CASSLLAGETQYF,TGTGCCAGCAGCCTACTAGCGGGAGAGACCCAGTACTTC
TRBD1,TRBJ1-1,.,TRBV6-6,CASIPLTGGVTEAFF,TGTGCCAGCATCCCACTGACAGGGGGGGTTACTGAAGCTTTCTTT
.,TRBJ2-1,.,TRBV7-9,CASSTRGGSYNEQFF,TGTGCCTCAAGTACGAGGGGGGGTTCCTACAATGAGCAGTTCTTC
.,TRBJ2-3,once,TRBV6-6,CASSFPHGTTGAPQYF,TGTGCCAGCAGTTTCCCCCACGGGACAACCGGGGCTCCGCAGTATTTT
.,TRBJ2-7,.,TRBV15,CATSRDARIDEQYF,TGTGCCACCAGCAGAGATGCTAGAATCGACGAGCAGTACTTC
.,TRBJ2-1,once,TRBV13,CASSRGGLQGTPYNEQFF,TGTGCCAGCAGCAGAGGGGGCCTACAGGGGACTCCGTACAATGAGCAGTTCTTC
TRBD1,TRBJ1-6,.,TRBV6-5,CASTSGTGVSPLHF,TGTGCCAGCACAAGCGGGACAGGGGTTTCACCCCTCCACTTT
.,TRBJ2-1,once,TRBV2,CASIMDSSNEQFF,TGTGCCAGCATTATGGACTCGTCGAATGAGCAGTTCTTC